A selection of T cell receptor beta chains follows, all from one sample in a study of T cell repertoires in cytomegalovirus infection. TCRdb recomputed calls from the reads with MiXCR, one row per CDR3 protein. The sample shows about 260,000 distinct CDR3 sequences, roughly 15% of them seen only once. The sequenced sample was PBMCs. The receptor source for this set is a human donor in good health (CMV status not recorded). Some clones in this sample may be carry-over from other donors' samples. The conserved cysteine and the conserved F or W are not part of the CDR3 here. Fields, in order: V gene, D gene, J gene, CDR3 protein. D genes are given only for firm matches.

TRBV25-1,.,TRBJ2-7,ASSTVGYEQY
TRBV7-3,TRBD2,TRBJ2-5,ASSPAGESKTQY
TRBV29-1,.,TRBJ1-5,SVADAGNQPQH
TRBV29-1,.,TRBJ2-7,SVYTSYEQY
TRBV12-5,.,TRBJ2-3,ASGSGQIDTDTQY
TRBV6-1,.,TRBJ2-1,ASRHSRGEQF
TRBV15,TRBD2,TRBJ2-2,ATSRAPSGGAWTGELF
TRBV4-1,TRBD1,TRBJ2-1,ASSPDRTGSYNEQF
TRBV28,TRBD1,TRBJ1-5,ASNGQGAQPSNQPQH
TRBV6-2/TRBV6-3,TRBD1,TRBJ1-5,ASSTRTGAQSNQPQH
TRBV5-4,TRBD1,TRBJ1-1,ASSQGTGSWGTEAF